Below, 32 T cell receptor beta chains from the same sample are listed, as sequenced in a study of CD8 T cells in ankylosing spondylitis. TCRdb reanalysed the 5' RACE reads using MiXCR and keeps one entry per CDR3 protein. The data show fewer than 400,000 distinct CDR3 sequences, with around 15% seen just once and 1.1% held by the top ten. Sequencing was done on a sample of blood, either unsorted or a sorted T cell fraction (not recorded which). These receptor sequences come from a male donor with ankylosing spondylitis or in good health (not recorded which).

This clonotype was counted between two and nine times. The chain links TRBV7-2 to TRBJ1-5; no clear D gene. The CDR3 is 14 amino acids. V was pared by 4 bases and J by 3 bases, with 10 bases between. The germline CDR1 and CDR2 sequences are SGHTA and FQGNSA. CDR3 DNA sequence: TGTGCCAGCAGCTACAAACCGCTCAATCAGCCCCAGCATTTT. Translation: CASSYKPLNQPQHF.

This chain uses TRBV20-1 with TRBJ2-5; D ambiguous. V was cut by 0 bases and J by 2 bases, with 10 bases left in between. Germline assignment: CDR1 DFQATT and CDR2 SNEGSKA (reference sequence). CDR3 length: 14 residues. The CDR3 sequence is CSARDRAKQETQYF. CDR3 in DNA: TGCAGTGCTAGAGACCGAGCGAAACAAGAGACCCAGTACTTC.

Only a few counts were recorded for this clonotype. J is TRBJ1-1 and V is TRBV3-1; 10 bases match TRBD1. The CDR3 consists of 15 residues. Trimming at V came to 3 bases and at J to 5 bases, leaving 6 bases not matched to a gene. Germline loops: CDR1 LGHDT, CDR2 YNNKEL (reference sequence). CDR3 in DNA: TGTGCCAGCAGCCAGGGGACAGGGGAGTGGACTGAAGCTTTCTTT. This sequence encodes CASSQGTGEWTEAFF.

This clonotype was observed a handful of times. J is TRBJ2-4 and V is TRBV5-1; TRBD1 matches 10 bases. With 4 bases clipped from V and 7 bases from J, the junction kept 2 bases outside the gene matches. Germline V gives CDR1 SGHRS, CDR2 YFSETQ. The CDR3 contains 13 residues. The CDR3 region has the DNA TGCGCCAGCAGCCCGGACAGGGGGAACATTCAGTACTTC. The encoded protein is CASSPDRGNIQYF.

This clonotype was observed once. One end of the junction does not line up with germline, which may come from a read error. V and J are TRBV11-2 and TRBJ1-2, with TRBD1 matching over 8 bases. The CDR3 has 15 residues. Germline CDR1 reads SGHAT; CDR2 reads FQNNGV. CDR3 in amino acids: CASSPEQGGTYGYIF. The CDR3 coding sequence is TGTGCCAGCAGCCCCGAACAGGGGGGGACCTATGGCTACATCTTC.

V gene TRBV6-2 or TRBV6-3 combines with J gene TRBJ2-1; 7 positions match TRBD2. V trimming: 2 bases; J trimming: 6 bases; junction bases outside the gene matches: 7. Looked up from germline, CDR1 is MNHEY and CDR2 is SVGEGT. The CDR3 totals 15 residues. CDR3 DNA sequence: TGTGCCAGCAGTTACCGGGACTACAACCGCAATGAGCAGTTCTTC. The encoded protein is CASSYRDYNRNEQFF.

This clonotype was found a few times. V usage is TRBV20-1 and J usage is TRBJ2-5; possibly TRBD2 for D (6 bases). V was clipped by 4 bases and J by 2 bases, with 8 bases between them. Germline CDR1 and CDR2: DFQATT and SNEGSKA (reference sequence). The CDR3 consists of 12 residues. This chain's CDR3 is CSATGSQETQYF. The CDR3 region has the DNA TGCAGTGCTACCGGGAGTCAAGAGACCCAGTACTTC.

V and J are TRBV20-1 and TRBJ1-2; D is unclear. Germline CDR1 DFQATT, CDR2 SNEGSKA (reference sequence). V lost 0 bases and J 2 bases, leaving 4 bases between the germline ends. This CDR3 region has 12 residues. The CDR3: CSARDYNYGYTF. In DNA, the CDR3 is TGCAGTGCTAGAGATTACAACTATGGCTACACCTTC.

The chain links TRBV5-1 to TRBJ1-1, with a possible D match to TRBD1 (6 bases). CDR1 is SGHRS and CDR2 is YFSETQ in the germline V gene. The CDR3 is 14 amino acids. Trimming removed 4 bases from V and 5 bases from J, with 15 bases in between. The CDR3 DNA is TGCGCCAGCAGCCTTTCACAGGGAGGGACTGAAGCTTTCTTT. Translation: CASSLSQGGTEAFF. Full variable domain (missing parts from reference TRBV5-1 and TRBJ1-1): KAGVTQTPRYLIKTRGQQVTLSCSPISGHRSVSWYQQTPGQGLQFLFEYFSETQRNKGNFPGRFSGRQFSNSRSEMNVSTLELGDSALYLCASSLSQGGTEAFFGQGTRLTVV.

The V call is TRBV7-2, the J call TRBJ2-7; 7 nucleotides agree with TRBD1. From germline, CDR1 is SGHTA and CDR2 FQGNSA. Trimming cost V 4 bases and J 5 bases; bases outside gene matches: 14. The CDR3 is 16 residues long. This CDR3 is CASSSKRGHFPDEQYF. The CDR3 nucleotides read TGTGCCAGCAGCTCCAAGAGGGGGCACTTTCCGGACGAGCAGTACTTC.

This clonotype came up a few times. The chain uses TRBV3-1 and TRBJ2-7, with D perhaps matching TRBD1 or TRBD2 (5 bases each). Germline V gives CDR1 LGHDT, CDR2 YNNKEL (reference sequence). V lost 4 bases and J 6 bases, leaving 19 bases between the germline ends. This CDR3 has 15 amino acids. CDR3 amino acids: CASSRMRGDRTEQYF. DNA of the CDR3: TGTGCCAGCAGCCGAATGAGGGGTGACCGAACCGAGCAGTACTTC.

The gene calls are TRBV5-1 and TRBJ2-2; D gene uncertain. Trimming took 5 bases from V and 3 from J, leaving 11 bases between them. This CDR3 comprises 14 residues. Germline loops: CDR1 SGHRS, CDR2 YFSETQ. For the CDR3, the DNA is TGCGCCAGCAGTTTAGACCCGGACACCGGGGAGCTGTTTTTT. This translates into CASSLDPDTGELFF.

Written as DNA, the CDR3 is TGTGCCAGTAGTATTTTAGGGGGACAGACATACGAGCAGTACTTC. It is translated as CASSILGGQTYEQYF. The V and J genes are TRBV19 and TRBJ2-7; 7 bases fit TRBD1. This CDR3 has 15 residues. Looked up from germline, CDR1 is LNHDA and CDR2 is SQIVND (reference sequence). V was pared by 3 bases and J by 4 bases, with 9 bases of the junction left unmatched.

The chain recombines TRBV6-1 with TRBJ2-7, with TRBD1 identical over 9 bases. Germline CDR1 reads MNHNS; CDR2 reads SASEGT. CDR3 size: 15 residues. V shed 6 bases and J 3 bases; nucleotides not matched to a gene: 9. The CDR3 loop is CASREPGTGLYEQYF. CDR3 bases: TGTGCCAGCAGGGAACCCGGGACAGGGCTCTACGAGCAGTACTTC.

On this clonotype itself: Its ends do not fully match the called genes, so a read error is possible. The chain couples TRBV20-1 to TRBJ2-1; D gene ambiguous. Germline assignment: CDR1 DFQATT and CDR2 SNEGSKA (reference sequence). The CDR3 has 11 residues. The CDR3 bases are TGCAGTGCTACAATGAAGAATGAGCAGTTCTTT. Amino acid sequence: CSATMKNEQFF.

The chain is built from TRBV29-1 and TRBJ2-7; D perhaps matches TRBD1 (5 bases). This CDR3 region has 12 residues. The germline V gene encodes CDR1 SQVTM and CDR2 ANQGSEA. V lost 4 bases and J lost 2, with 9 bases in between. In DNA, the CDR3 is TGCAGCGTTGCAGGGCCTGCCTACGAGCAGTACTTC. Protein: CSVAGPAYEQYF.

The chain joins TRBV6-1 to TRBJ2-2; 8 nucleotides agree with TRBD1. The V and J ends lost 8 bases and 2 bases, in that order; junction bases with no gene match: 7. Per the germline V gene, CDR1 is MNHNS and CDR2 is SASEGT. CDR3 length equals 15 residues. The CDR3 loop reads CASARGQGNTGELFF. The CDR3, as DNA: TGTGCCAGCGCTAGAGGACAGGGTAACACCGGGGAGCTGTTTTTT.

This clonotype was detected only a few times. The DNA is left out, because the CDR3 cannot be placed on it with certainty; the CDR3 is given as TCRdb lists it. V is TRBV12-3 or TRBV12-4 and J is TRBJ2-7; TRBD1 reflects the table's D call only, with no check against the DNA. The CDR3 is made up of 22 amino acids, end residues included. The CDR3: CASSLRTVSTSSTSVARNEQYF.

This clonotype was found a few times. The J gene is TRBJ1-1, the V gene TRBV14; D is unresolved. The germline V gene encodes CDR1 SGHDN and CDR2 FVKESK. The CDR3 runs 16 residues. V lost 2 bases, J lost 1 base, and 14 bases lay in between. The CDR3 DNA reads TGTGCCAGCAGCCAATTCGGAAATCTCGGGAACACTGAAGCTTTCTTT. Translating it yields CASSQFGNLGNTEAFF.

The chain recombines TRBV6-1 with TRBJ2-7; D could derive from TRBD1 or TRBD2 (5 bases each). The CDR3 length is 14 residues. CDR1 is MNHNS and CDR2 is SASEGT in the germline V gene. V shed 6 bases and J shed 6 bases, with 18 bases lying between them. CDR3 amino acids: CASSGTFRTSEQYF. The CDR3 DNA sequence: TGTGCCAGCAGCGGGACCTTCCGGACCAGCGAGCAGTACTTC.

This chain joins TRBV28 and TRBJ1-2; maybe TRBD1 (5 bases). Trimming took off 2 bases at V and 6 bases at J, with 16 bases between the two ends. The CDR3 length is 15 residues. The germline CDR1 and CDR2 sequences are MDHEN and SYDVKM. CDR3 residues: CASSLGGQGGDGYTF. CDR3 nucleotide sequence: TGTGCCAGCAGTTTAGGAGGTCAGGGTGGCGATGGCTACACCTTC.

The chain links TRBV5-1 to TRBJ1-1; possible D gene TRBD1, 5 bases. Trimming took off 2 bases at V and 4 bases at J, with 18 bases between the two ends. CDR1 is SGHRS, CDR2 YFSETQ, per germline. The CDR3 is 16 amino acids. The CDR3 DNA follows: TGCGCCAGCAGCTTTTCACCAGGGACGGTGGGCACTGAAGCTTTCTTT. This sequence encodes CASSFSPGTVGTEAFF.

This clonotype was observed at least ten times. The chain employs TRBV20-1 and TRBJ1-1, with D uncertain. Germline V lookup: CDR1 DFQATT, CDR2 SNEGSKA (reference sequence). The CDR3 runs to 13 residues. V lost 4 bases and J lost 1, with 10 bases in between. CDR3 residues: CSAMNNGNTEAFF. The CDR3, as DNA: TGCAGTGCTATGAACAACGGGAACACTGAAGCTTTCTTT.

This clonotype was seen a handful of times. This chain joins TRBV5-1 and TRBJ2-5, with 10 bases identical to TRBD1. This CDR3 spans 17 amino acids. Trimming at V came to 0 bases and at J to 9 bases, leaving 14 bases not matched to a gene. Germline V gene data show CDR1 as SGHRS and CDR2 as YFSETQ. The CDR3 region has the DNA TGCGCCAGCAGCTTGGATGGACAGGGGGAGGTACCTGAGGCCCAGTACTTC. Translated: CASSLDGQGEVPEAQYF.

CDR3: CASSVSAGELFF. DNA of the CDR3: TGTGCCAGCAGTGTGTCGGCCGGGGAGCTGTTTTTT. The V call is TRBV25-1, the J call TRBJ2-2; D not certain. The CDR3 length is 12 residues. CDR1 and CDR2 (germline): MGHDK, SYGVNS. V was clipped by 4 bases and J by 6 bases, with 6 bases between them.

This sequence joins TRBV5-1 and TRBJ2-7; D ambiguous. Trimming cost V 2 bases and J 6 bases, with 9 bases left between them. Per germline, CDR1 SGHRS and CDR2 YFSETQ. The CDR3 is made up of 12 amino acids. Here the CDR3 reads CASSFPGGEQYF. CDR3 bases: TGCGCCAGCAGCTTCCCTGGCGGCGAGCAGTACTTC.

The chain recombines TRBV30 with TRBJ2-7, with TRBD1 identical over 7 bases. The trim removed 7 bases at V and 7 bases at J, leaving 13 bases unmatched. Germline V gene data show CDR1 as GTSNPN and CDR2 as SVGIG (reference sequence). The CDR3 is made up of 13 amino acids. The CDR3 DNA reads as TGTGCCTCACAGGGGCACCCCATGGGGGAGCAGTACTTC. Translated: CASQGHPMGEQYF.

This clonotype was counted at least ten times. The DNA of the CDR3 is TGCGCCAGCAGCTCCGGGACTCTGGGGAATGAGCAGTTCTTC. It codes for CASSSGTLGNEQFF. V gene TRBV5-1 combines with J gene TRBJ2-1; TRBD2 is a possible D gene (6 bases). The CDR3 has 14 amino acids. Germline V gene sequence: CDR1 SGHRS, CDR2 YFSETQ. The V end lost 3 bases, the J end lost 7 bases, and 14 bases lay between the germline ends.

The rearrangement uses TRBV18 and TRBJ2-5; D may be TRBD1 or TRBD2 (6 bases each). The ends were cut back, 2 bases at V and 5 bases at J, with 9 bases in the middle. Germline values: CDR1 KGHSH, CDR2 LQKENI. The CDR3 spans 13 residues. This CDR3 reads CASSPRGVETQYF. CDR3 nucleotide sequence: TGTGCCAGCTCACCAAGGGGGGTCGAGACCCAGTACTTC. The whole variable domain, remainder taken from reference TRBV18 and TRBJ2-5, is NAGVMQNPRHLVRRRGQEARLRCSPMKGHSHVYWYRQLPEEGLKFMVYLQKENIIDESGMPKERFSAEFPKEGPSILRIQQVVRGDSAAYFCASSPRGVETQYFGPGTRLLVL.

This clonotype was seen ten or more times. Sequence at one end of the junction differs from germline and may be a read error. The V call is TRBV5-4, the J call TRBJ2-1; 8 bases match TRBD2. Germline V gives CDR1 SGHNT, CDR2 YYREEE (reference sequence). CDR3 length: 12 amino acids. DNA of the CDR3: TGTGCCAGCAGCTCGGGGGGGGGTATGTGGATCTTC. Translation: CASSSGGGMWIF.

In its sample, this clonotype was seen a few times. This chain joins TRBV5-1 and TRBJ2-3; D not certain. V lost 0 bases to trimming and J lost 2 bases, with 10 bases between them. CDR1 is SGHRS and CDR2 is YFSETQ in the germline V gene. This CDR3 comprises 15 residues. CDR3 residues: CASSLGRTNTDTQYF. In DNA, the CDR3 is TGCGCCAGCAGCTTGGGTCGGACCAACACAGATACGCAGTATTTT.

The CDR3 region has the DNA TGCAGTGCTAGTTTCGGGGGCGACTACGAGCAGTACTTC. Translation: CSASFGGDYEQYF. This chain joins TRBV20-1 and TRBJ2-7; D possibly uses TRBD1 or TRBD2 (6 bases each). There are 13 residues in the CDR3. CDR1 is DFQATT and CDR2 is SNEGSKA in the germline V gene (reference sequence). Trimming removed 3 bases from V and 3 bases from J, with 12 bases in between.